This TCR beta chain was sequenced in a study of T cell clonotyping in hematopoietic cell transplantation. In the study overall: Cytoreduction preceded collection of pretransplant recipient samples.

CDR3 length: 16 residues. J lost 3 bases, V lost 5 bases, and 9 bases had no gene match. Looked up from germline, CDR1 is MNHEY and CDR2 is SMNVEV (reference sequence). The time point here: recipient sample about 28 days before transplant, after cytoreduction. The protocol was immunoSEQ multiplex PCR, while the TCRdb copy is restricted to in-frame clones and leaves out a portion. The sample lists approximately 22,000 clones; 90% were seen once. Notes on the study in general: Recipient TCR diversity dropped after transplant; expanded clonotypes rose from day 30 to 180.

As regards this clone: The target antigen is unknown.

This clonotype originated in a man younger than 35 with biphenotypic leukemia. Some clones in this sample may be carry-over from other donors' samples. The genes are TRBV27 and TRBJ2-7; TRBD2 matches at 11 bases. The input for sequencing was peripheral blood mononuclear cells, taken before stem cell transplant. In nucleotides, the CDR3 is TGTGCCAGCAGTCCGGATCCTAGCGGGAGGATCTACGAGCAGTACTTC. This codes for CASSPDPSGRIYEQYF.